The entry that follows covers one T cell receptor beta chain sequence. Its antigen is unknown. This specimen belongs to a study of CD8+ T cells in alopecia areata. Overall study: At a dose of 5 to 10 mg twice daily, oral tofacitinib was given to treated patients. Patients in the study were on tofacitinib for 6 to 18 months, then off it for 6 months.

Peripheral blood samples and lesional scalp punch biopsies were obtained from alopecia areata patients. After removal of 1 base from V and 2 bases from J, the junction contained 9 bases not matched to a gene. The germline CDR1 and CDR2 sequences are SGHRS and YFSETQ. The CDR3 totals 17 residues. Overall study findings and caveats: Sharing of TCRs across patients appeared less clear than in mice, possibly for HLA-related reasons.

RNA extraction was followed by reverse transcription into cDNA, which acted as the sequencing template. Profiling relied on immunoSEQ multiplex PCR, and the TCRdb table lists in-frame clones only, not all of them. Of 200,000 to 250,000 clones in the sample, roughly 57% are singletons; the top ten hold 0.45%. This chain joins TRBV5-1 and TRBJ2-1; 7 positions agree with TRBD1. This clonotype originated in a human donor with alopecia areata. Source: CD4+ T cells sorted from blood, taken at week 0. CDR3: CASSLKSPGQPYNEQFF. The CDR3, as DNA: TGCGCCAGCAGCTTGAAGTCGCCGGGACAGCCCTACAATGAGCAGTTCTTC.